This TCR beta chain is from a study of neurological immune-mediated disorders. Study-level points and caveats: Multiple sclerosis was found to have the least TCR clonal expansion, below healthy controls, and HTLV-1-associated myelopathy the most. Private repertoires in all groups were suggested by the absence of shared CDR3 amino acid sequences among expanded clones across subjects.

This clonotype was seen only a few times. Antigen unknown. 5'RACE with 10-nucleotide random UMIs generated the cDNA. TCRdb reanalysed the 5' RACE reads using MiXCR and keeps one entry per CDR3 protein. The repertoire holds roughly 60,000 distinct CDR3 sequences, with around 10% as singletons. Looked up from germline, CDR1 is LGHNA and CDR2 is YSLEER. V was pared by 0 bases and J by 4 bases, with 9 bases between. The CDR3 loop spans 15 amino acids. The sequence came from a man in his sixties in good health. Sequences were obtained from PBMCs. V gene TRBV4-3 combines with J gene TRBJ1-4; TRBD1 is a possible D gene (6 bases). The CDR3 DNA reads as TGCGCCAGCAGCCAAGATACAGGGATTAATGAAAAACTGTTTTTT. This encodes CASSQDTGINEKLFF.